The 8 T cell receptor beta chains presented below share a single source sample, sequenced in a study of T-cell reconstitution after alpha-beta-depleted transplantation in children. The TCRbeta library incorporated unique molecular identifiers. TCRdb called the PCR reads again in MiXCR, with one record for every CDR3 protein. This repertoire shows 600,000 to 700,000 distinct CDR3 sequences, about 12% found once; its top ten account for around 0.76%. This material consisted of PBMCs, taken before TCRalphabeta/CD19-depleted stem cell transplant. These receptors all stem from a girl aged 2-10 years with congenital amegakaryocytic thrombocytopenia, due to receive a stem cell transplant.

This clonotype was observed a few times. The chain uses TRBV10-3 and TRBJ2-1; 15 bases match TRBD2. The germline V gene has CDR1 ENHRY and CDR2 SYGVKD. CDR3 size: 17 residues. V shed 4 bases and J 6 bases; nucleotides not matched to a gene: 7. Here the CDR3 DNA reads TGTGCCATCAGTGGGACTAGCGGGAGGGGAGTTAGCAATGAGCAGTTCTTC. It translates to CAISGTSGRGVSNEQFF.

This clonotype was recorded many times. CDR3 sequence: CASTASWAGAPDTQYF. The DNA of the CDR3 is TGTGCCAGCACCGCCTCGTGGGCGGGAGCCCCAGATACGCAGTATTTT. V gene TRBV12-3 or TRBV12-4 combines with J gene TRBJ2-3, with 7 bases identical to TRBD2. The CDR3 is made up of 16 amino acids. Trimming removed 7 bases from V and 4 bases from J; junction bases left unmatched: 14.

The chain couples TRBV5-1 to TRBJ2-7; possibly TRBD1 or TRBD2 for D (6 bases each). V lost 0 bases to trimming and J lost 1 base, with 23 bases between them. CDR1 and CDR2 (germline): SGHRS, YFSETQ. The CDR3 is 19 residues long. In nucleotides, the CDR3 is TGCGCCAGCAGCTTGGCCGGAGGGGGGAGCGGGCTTTCGTCCTACGAGCAGTACTTC. Translation: CASSLAGGGSGLSSYEQYF.

Points on this clonotype: Possible read error: a much larger clone is one base away. The gene calls are TRBV14 and TRBJ2-7; D call uncertain. The germline gives CDR1 SGHDN, CDR2 FVKESK. The CDR3 runs 13 residues. The CDR3 DNA reads as TGTGCCAGCAGCCAAAGTGCCTACTACGAGCAGCACTTC. Protein sequence: CASSQSAYYEQHF.

The chain is built from TRBV6-1 and TRBJ2-3, with TRBD2 matching over 11 bases. CDR3 length equals 15 residues. Losses at the gene ends were 4 bases for V and 5 bases for J; bases not matched to a gene: 5. Germline CDR1 and CDR2: MNHNS and SASEGT. CDR3 DNA sequence: TGTGCCAGCAGTGCTAGCGGGAGGACAGAAGATACGCAGTATTTT. This sequence encodes CASSASGRTEDTQYF.

DNA for the CDR3: TGTGCCAGCAGCTCCCGGACAGGGCGCCACGAGCAGTACTTC. It encodes CASSSRTGRHEQYF. V and J are TRBV5-6 and TRBJ2-7; 8 bases match TRBD1. The germline V gene has CDR1 SGHDT and CDR2 YYEEEE. Unmatched junction bases numbered 7, after V lost 3 bases and J lost 5 bases. The CDR3 is 14 residues long.

This clonotype was counted between two and nine times. This chain joins TRBV20-1 and TRBJ1-6; tentative D call: TRBD1 (6 bases). Trimming pared 5 bases from V and 5 bases from J, leaving 19 bases between. CDR1 is DFQATT, CDR2 SNEGSKA, per germline (reference sequence). The CDR3 covers 16 residues. The CDR3 nucleotides are TGCAGTGCTTCGTACAACAGGGCGGAAGATAATTCACCCCTCCACTTT. Translating gives CSASYNRAEDNSPLHF.

This clonotype has only one observation. The V and J genes are TRBV5-1 and TRBJ2-2; D gene uncertain. The length of the CDR3 is 17 residues. Germline V CDR1 and CDR2: SGHRS, YFSETQ. V lost 0 bases, J lost 7 bases, and 19 bases lay in between. The CDR3 bases are TGCGCCAGCAGCTTGGCGACGGACGGCGCTCTACACGGGGAGCTGTTTTTT. It yields the protein CASSLATDGALHGELFF.